The next 3 T cell receptor beta chains were all read from a single sample in a study of shared clonotypes between healthy human individuals. Sequencing was performed with immunoSEQ multiplex PCR; in TCRdb, only in-frame clones are kept and a portion is missing. The sample lists nearly 600,000 clones, around 95% seen once, with around 0.097% in the top ten. It was CD45RO-negative cells, positively selected for CCR7, that made up naive CD8 cells, with terminally differentiated effector memory CD45RA+ cells excluded. What was sequenced was naive CD8+ T cells sorted from blood. The source is a woman between 25 and 40 years old in good health.

The V gene is TRBV13, the J gene TRBJ2-7; possible D gene TRBD2, 6 bases. This CDR3 is built from 14 residues. The V gene lost 7 bases and the J gene lost 4 bases, with 17 bases spanning the gap. CDR1 is PRHDT, CDR2 FYEKMQ, per germline (reference sequence). The CDR3 DNA follows: TGTGCCAGCAACCCGCGCCGGGGGACTTACGAGCAGTACTTC. The encoded protein is CASNPRRGTYEQYF.

This clone was found once. The V gene is TRBV6-6, the J gene TRBJ2-2, with TRBD2 identical over 10 bases. V shed 2 bases and J 3 bases; nucleotides not matched to a gene: 3. The germline CDR1 and CDR2 sequences are MNHNY and SVGAGI (reference sequence). CDR3 length: 16 residues. In DNA, the CDR3 is TGTGCCAGCAGTTACCAACTAGCGGGGCACACCGGGGAGCTGTTTTTT. Amino acid sequence: CASSYQLAGHTGELFF.

V is TRBV7-9 and J is TRBJ2-7; 9 bases are shared with TRBD1. CDR1 and CDR2 from the germline V gene are SEHNR and FQNEAQ (reference sequence). J was trimmed by 2 bases and V by 4 bases; bases with no gene match: 6. The CDR3 is made up of 15 amino acids. The CDR3 reads CASSSGTGFPYEQYF. In DNA form, the CDR3 reads TGTGCCAGCAGCTCCGGGACAGGGTTCCCCTACGAGCAGTACTTC.